This TCR beta chain was sequenced for a study of blood T cell repertoires in COVID-19. Across the whole study: COVID-19 samples from acute and convalescent phases originated in the United States, Italy and Spain.

As handled by the study authors: Amplification of reference gene primers provided the estimated nucleated cell counts. Data came from immunoSEQ multiplex PCR; TCRdb stores just in-frame clones and leaves some out. The D gene and trimming were derived from the DNA, and the V and J assignments and clone size from that table. Among about 110,000 clones listed, more than 70% were seen once. Germline V lookup: CDR1 KGHSH, CDR2 LQKENI. The CDR3 contains 14 residues. Between the trimmed V and J ends, which lost 3 bases and 6 bases, there was a span of 14 bases. The sequence came from a man in his sixties or seventies with acute or convalescent COVID-19. Sequencing input: peripheral blood. The V and J genes are TRBV18 and TRBJ1-2; D is ambiguous. CDR3 bases: TGTGCCAGCTCACCCTACCGGGATAGCGATGGCTACACCTTC. Amino acids: CASSPYRDSDGYTF. Full variable domain (rest looked up from reference TRBV18 and TRBJ1-2): NAGVMQNPRHLVRRRGQEARLRCSPMKGHSHVYWYRQLPEEGLKFMVYLQKENIIDESGMPKERFSAEFPKEGPSILRIQQVVRGDSAAYFCASSPYRDSDGYTFGSGTRLTVV.